The rows below give T cell receptor beta chains drawn from one sample of a study of blood T cell repertoires in COVID-19. TCRdb's table, derived via immunoSEQ multiplex PCR, lists solely in-frame clones and lacks some. The sample holds around 77,000 clones; roughly nine tenths are singletons and the top ten take about 16%. Sequences were obtained from peripheral blood. The receptor set was obtained from a woman of 80 years or more with active or convalescent COVID-19. The CDR3 runs from the conserved cysteine through the conserved F or W. D genes are given only for firm matches. Not every row has a clone size; where given, it reads once, few, many or a size class.

V	size	D	J	DNA	CDR3
TRBV10-3	-	TRBD1	TRBJ1-4	TGTGCCATCAGTGAGGGACAGGGGGCGAAGTTGGGAAAACTGTTTTTT	CAISEGQGAKLGKLFF
TRBV6-5	-	-	TRBJ1-1	TGTGCCAGCATGGTACCGGGGAACACTGAAGCTTTCTTT	CASMVPGNTEAFF
TRBV5-1	-	-	TRBJ1-6	TGCGCCAGCAGCTTAGTCGGACTAGGGGATTCACCCCTCCACTTT	CASSLVGLGDSPLHF
TRBV24-1	-	TRBD1	TRBJ1-5	TGTGCCACCAGTGATCCCGGGACAGGGGGCGATCAGCCCCAGCATTTT	CATSDPGTGGDQPQHF
TRBV4-3	-	-	TRBJ1-4	TGCGCCAGCAGCTATAAATCCGCAACTAATGAAAAACTGTTTTTT	CASSYKSATNEKLFF
TRBV5-1	-	TRBD1	TRBJ1-6	TGCGCCAGCAGCTTGGCGACAGGGGGCAACTCACCCCTCCACTTT	CASSLATGGNSPLHF
TRBV7-9	-	TRBD1	TRBJ2-7	TGTGCCAGCGAGAATGGCGGGACAGGGGCCTACGAGCAGTACTTC	CASENGGTGAYEQYF
TRBV5-4	-	TRBD1	TRBJ2-7	TGTGCCAGCAGCGAGGGACAGATCGCCTACGAGCAGTACTTC	CASSEGQIAYEQYF
TRBV18	once	-	TRBJ2-2	TGTGCCAGCTCACCAACGACCCTCAGGGGCGGGGAGCTGTTTTTT	CASSPTTLRGGELFF
TRBV7-9	once	TRBD1	TRBJ1-1	TGTGCCAGCAGCAACAGGGGGCCTAAAGCTTTCTTT	CASSNRGPKAFF
TRBV20-1	-	TRBD1	TRBJ1-6	TGCAGTGCTAGAGCCGCGACAGGGTGCCACTTT	CSARAATGCHF
TRBV7-9	-	-	TRBJ1-2	TGTGCCAGCAGCTTAGTGTCTTATTCTGGCTACACCTTC	CASSLVSYSGYTF
TRBV29-1	-	-	TRBJ2-2	TGCAGCGCAGAGAAGTTACGCACCGGGGAGCTGTTTTTT	CSAEKLRTGELFF
TRBV5-1	-	TRBD1	TRBJ2-1	TGCGCCAGCAGCCGGACAGGGGAACACAATGAGCAGTTCTTC	CASSRTGEHNEQFF
TRBV30	-	TRBD2	TRBJ2-3	TGTGCCTGGAGTAGCGGGGCCACAGATACGCAGTATTTT	CAWSSGATDTQYF
TRBV10-3	-	TRBD1	TRBJ1-2	TGTGCCATCAGAATCGCACAGGGGGCGGAGTATGGCTACACCTTC	CAIRIAQGAEYGYTF
TRBV19	-	-	TRBJ2-3	TGTGCCAGTAGGGGACCGGGACAGGGGGCGCCTAGCGGGGGGCTTACGAGCACAGATACGCAGTATTTT	CASRGPGQGAPSGGLTSTDTQYF
TRBV7-2	-	-	TRBJ1-2	TGTGCCAGCAGCCCTATTGGGAGAAAGGATGGCTACACCTTC	CASSPIGRKDGYTF
TRBV4-1	-	-	TRBJ2-1	TGCGCCAGCAGCCCCCGGGTGACAGGCGATGAGCAGTTCTTC	CASSPRVTGDEQFF
TRBV6-5	-	-	TRBJ1-1	TGTGCCAGCAGTTACTCGAGGGCAGGGGACACTGAAGCTTTCTTT	CASSYSRAGDTEAFF
TRBV7-9	-	TRBD1	TRBJ1-2	TGTGCCAGCAGCTTAGATGGGACAGGACTCTATGGCTACACCTTC	CASSLDGTGLYGYTF
TRBV19	-	-	TRBJ1-5	TGTGCCAGTAGTCCGCAGGGCCGCGGTGGGCAGCCCCAGCATTTT	CASSPQGRGGQPQHF
TRBV3-1/TRBV3-2	-	-	TRBJ2-3	TGTGCCACCTCTAGCATTACTAGCACAGATACGCAGTATTTT	CATSSITSTDTQYF
TRBV9	-	TRBD1	TRBJ1-3	TGTGCCAGTAGATCCGGGACAGGCTCTGGAAACACCATATATTTT	CASRSGTGSGNTIYF
TRBV5-5	-	-	TRBJ1-1	TGTGCCAGCAGTTCTCGACAGGATATTCTGAACACTGAAGCTTTCTTT	CASSSRQDILNTEAFF
TRBV24-1	once	-	TRBJ2-7	TGTGCCACCAGTGACCTGTACTCCTACGAGCAGTACTTC	CATSDLYSYEQYF
TRBV9	-	-	TRBJ1-5	TGTGCCAGCAGCGTAGGCGTTAGCAATCAGCCCCAGCATTTT	CASSVGVSNQPQHF
TRBV27	-	-	TRBJ2-1	TGTGCCAGCAGTTTATCGAGGACACTTACCTACAATGAGCAGTTCTTC	CASSLSRTLTYNEQFF
TRBV19	-	TRBD2	TRBJ2-3	TGTGCCAGTAGTATAGAGGATAGCGGGGGGTTTAGCACAGATACGCAGTATTTT	CASSIEDSGGFSTDTQYF
TRBV7-9	-	TRBD1	TRBJ1-1	TGTGCCAGCAGCTCAACATCGGTCCGGGACAGGGGGCTCTTAACTGAAGCTTTCTTT	CASSSTSVRDRGLLTEAFF
TRBV19	-	-	TRBJ2-4	TGTGCCAGTAGTATGGGCAGTAGCCCTCCTCGGGGCATTCAGTACTTC	CASSMGSSPPRGIQYF
TRBV5-1	-	TRBD1	TRBJ1-6	TGCGCCAGCAGCTTGGAGGGGACAGGTACAAACCTTAATTCACCCCTCCACTTT	CASSLEGTGTNLNSPLHF
TRBV5-6	-	-	TRBJ1-2	TGTGCCAGCAGCCCGGCTGGGCCCCTCGGCTACACCTTC	CASSPAGPLGYTF
TRBV19	few	-	TRBJ1-4	TGTGCCAGTAGTACCGGGGTGGGCGAAAAACTGTTTTTT	CASSTGVGEKLFF
TRBV4-2	-	TRBD1	TRBJ1-2	TGTGCCAGCAGCCAAGGTTGGGACAGTGTCTATGGCTACACCTTC	CASSQGWDSVYGYTF
TRBV7-2	few	-	TRBJ1-3	TGTGCCAGCAGCTTTGGACTCCTGAGCTCTGGAAACACCATATATTTT	CASSFGLLSSGNTIYF
TRBV10-3	-	TRBD1	TRBJ1-2	TGTGCCATCAGTGAAGGAGGGGGCGACTATGGCTACACCTTC	CAISEGGGDYGYTF
TRBV28	-	-	TRBJ1-3	TGTGCCAGCAGTTACAGGTCATTCGGAAACACCATATATTTT	CASSYRSFGNTIYF
TRBV27	-	-	TRBJ1-1	TGTGCCAGCAGCCCCGGTAGGCTCGGGCGGGGGACTGAAGCTTTCTTT	CASSPGRLGRGTEAFF
TRBV6-2/TRBV6-3	once	TRBD2	TRBJ2-7	TGTGCCAGCAGTTACATACGGACTAGCGGGATGGATTGGCAGTACTTC	CASSYIRTSGMDWQYF
TRBV19	-	-	TRBJ1-1	TGTGCCAGTAGTATAGGGCGGAAGAACACTGAAGCTTTCTTT	CASSIGRKNTEAFF
TRBV9	-	TRBD1	TRBJ1-1	TGTGCCAGCAGCGTAGGTGGGCAGGGGGCATCTGAAGCTTTCTTT	CASSVGGQGASEAFF
TRBV29-1	-	TRBD1	TRBJ1-4	TGCAGCGTGCAGGGACAGGGGTCCCTTAAGGAAAAACTGTTTTTT	CSVQGQGSLKEKLFF
TRBV6-5	-	-	TRBJ2-3	TGTGCCAGCAGAGCAGGGGCAGATACGCAGTATTTT	CASRAGADTQYF
TRBV4-1	-	-	TRBJ2-7	TGCGCCAGCAGCCAAGATAGACCAGGGGCTTCTATCGCAGTTGCCAAGCAGTACTTC	CASSQDRPGASIAVAKQYF
TRBV15	-	-	TRBJ1-3	TGTGCCACCAGCAGAGACGCAGGGACTGGAAACACCATATATTTT	CATSRDAGTGNTIYF
TRBV24-1	few	TRBD1	TRBJ2-7	TGTGCCACCAGTGAGGGGACAGGGGCTCGCCGCCCTTACGAGCAGTACTTC	CATSEGTGARRPYEQYF
TRBV7-6	-	-	TRBJ1-5	TGTGCCAGCAGCCCTCGTCTGGGGGGTGTAAGCAATCAGCCCCAGCATTTT	CASSPRLGGVSNQPQHF
TRBV19	-	-	TRBJ1-1	TGTGCCAGTAGTCGGGGGGGCACTGAAGCTTTCTTT	CASSRGGTEAFF
TRBV6-5	-	-	TRBJ1-1	TGTGCCAGCAGTTACCCGGGGGGGGTGAACACTGAAGCTTTCTTT	CASSYPGGVNTEAFF
TRBV11-2	-	-	TRBJ2-1	TGTGCCAGCAGCTTAGGGACTTTTGGGGTCGATGAGCAGTTCTTC	CASSLGTFGVDEQFF
TRBV5-1	-	TRBD1	TRBJ1-2	TGCGCCAGCAGCTCCACCGAACGGACAGGGGGCCATGGCTACACCTTC	CASSSTERTGGHGYTF
TRBV3-1/TRBV3-2	-	TRBD1	TRBJ1-2	TGTGCCAGCAGCCAAGATAGCGGGACAGCAGGCTACACCTTC	CASSQDSGTAGYTF
TRBV5-4	once	TRBD2	TRBJ2-7	TGTGCCAGCAGCTTGGGGAGCGGGGCTTGGGAGGTATACGAGCAGTACTTC	CASSLGSGAWEVYEQYF
TRBV12-3/TRBV12-4	-	-	TRBJ1-1	TGTGCCAGCAGTGGAGGGATGAACACTGAAGCTTTCTTT	CASSGGMNTEAFF
TRBV4-1	-	-	TRBJ2-7	TGCGCCAGCAGCCAAGACAGGGTTTACGAGCAGTACTTC	CASSQDRVYEQYF
TRBV27	-	TRBD2	TRBJ2-5	TGTGCCAGCAGTCTCGGCGGGGGAGCGGAGACCCAGTACTTC	CASSLGGGAETQYF